This T cell receptor (beta chain) was captured by sequencing in a study of cytomegalovirus exposure and HLA in healthy donors. About the research overall: An earlier analysis identified 117 million unique TCR beta sequences in 170 million or so T cells. Genetic ancestry analysis placed about 76% of the roughly 400 donors that were genotyped in the Caucasian-associated cluster. Study-level points and caveats: 87-base-pair reads could not separate some V segments, including TRBV6-2 and TRBV6-3.

Comments on this clone: The antigen is unknown.

Use of 60 Vbeta and 13 Jbeta primers characterized the PCR. The repertoire was sequenced with immunoSEQ multiplex PCR; TCRdb's copy has only in-frame clones and lacks some. The sample gives about 160,000 clones, 84% of which show up once; under 8% is in the top ten. Nominally healthy donors were sampled, though unrecorded immune exposures were likely. J gave up 4 bases and V 7 bases, and 5 bases lay outside the gene matches. CDR3 length: 12 residues. From germline, CDR1 is SQVTM and CDR2 ANQGSEA. Sequenced sample: PBMCs. This TCR was sampled from a middle-aged man in good health and CMV-seropositive. This chain joins TRBV29-1 and TRBJ2-3, with 7 positions matching TRBD1. In DNA form, the CDR3 reads TGCAGCGCTAACAGGGGCGCAGATACGCAGTATTTT. Translating gives CSANRGADTQYF.